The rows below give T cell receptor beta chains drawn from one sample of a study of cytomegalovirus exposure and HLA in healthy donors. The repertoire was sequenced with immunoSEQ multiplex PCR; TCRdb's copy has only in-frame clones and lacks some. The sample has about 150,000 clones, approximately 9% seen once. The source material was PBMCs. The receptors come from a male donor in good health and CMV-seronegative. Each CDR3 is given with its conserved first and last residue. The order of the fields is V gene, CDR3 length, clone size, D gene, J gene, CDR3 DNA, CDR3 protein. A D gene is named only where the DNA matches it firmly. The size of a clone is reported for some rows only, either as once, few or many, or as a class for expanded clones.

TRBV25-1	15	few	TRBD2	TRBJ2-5	TGTGCCAGCGGACTAGCGGGGGCGCTCCAAGAGACCCAGTACTTC	CASGLAGALQETQYF
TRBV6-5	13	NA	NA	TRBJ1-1	TGTGCCAGCACCCTGGGGGCGAACACTGAAGCTTTCTTT	CASTLGANTEAFF
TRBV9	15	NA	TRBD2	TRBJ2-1	TGTGCCAGCAGCTTCGGACTAGCGGGGCTCAATGAGCAGTTCTTC	CASSFGLAGLNEQFF
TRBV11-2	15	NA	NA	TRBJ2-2	TGTGCCAGCAGCCCGTGGGGGGTCGCCACCGGGGAGCTGTTTTTT	CASSPWGVATGELFF
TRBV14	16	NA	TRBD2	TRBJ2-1	TGTGCCAGCAGCCGGACTAGCGGGGGATTCTACAATGAGCAGTTCTTC	CASSRTSGGFYNEQFF
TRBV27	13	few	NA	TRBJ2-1	TGTGCCAGCAGTTTAGGCGCCGGGATTGAGCAGTTCTTC	CASSLGAGIEQFF
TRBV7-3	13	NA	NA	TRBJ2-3	TGTGCCAGCAGCTTAGGCGGGGCAGATACGCAGTATTTT	CASSLGGADTQYF
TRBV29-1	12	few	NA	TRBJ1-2	TGCAGCGTTCTCCCGGACAGCTATGGCTACACCTTC	CSVLPDSYGYTF
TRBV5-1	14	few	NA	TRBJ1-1	TGCGCCAGCAGCTTACTACCATCGAACACTGAAGCTTTCTTT	CASSLLPSNTEAFF
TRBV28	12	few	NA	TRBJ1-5	TGTGCCAGCAGTCAGGGATACCAGCCCCAGCATTTT	CASSQGYQPQHF
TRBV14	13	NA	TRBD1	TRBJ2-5	TGTGCCAGCAGCCGAAGAACAGGGGTGACCCAGTACTTC	CASSRRTGVTQYF
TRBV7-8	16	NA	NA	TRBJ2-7	TGTGCCAGCAGCTTAGCGGCAGGCGGACTATCCTACGAGCAGTACTTC	CASSLAAGGLSYEQYF
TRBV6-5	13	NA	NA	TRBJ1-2	TGTGCCAGCAGTTACCAACGTAGCTATGGCTACACCTTC	CASSYQRSYGYTF
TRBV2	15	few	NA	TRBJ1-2	TGTGCCAGCAGTGAAGCGCGGCAGAAGAACTATGGCTACACCTTC	CASSEARQKNYGYTF
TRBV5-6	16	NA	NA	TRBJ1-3	TGTGCCAGCAGCTTAGGAGGGGTCTACTCTGGAAACACCATATATTTT	CASSLGGVYSGNTIYF
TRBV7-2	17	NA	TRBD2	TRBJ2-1	TGTGCCAGCAGCTTAAGCCTAGCGGGGCCTTTAATCAATGAGCAGTTCTTC	CASSLSLAGPLINEQFF
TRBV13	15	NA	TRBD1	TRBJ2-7	TGTGCCAGCAGCTGGGCGGACAGGGAACCTTACGAGCAGTACTTC	CASSWADREPYEQYF
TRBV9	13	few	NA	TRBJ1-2	TGTGCCAGCAGCGTAGGTCCCCGGGATGGCTACACCTTC	CASSVGPRDGYTF
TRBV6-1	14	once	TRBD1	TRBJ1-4	TGTGCCAGCAGTAGGACAGGGTTTAATGAAAAACTGTTTTTT	CASSRTGFNEKLFF
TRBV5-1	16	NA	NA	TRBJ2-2	TGCGCCAGCAGGCCGGGAGTAAACACGAACACCGGGGAGCTGTTTTTT	CASRPGVNTNTGELFF
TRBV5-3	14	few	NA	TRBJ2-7	TGTGCCAGAAGCTTGGCCAGGGCTTTCGGAGAGCAGTACTTC	CARSLARAFGEQYF
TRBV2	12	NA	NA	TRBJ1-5	TGTGCCAGCATGGGGAGCAATCAGCCCCAGAATTTT	CASMGSNQPQNF